This T cell receptor (beta chain) was sequenced for a study of CD8+ T cells in alopecia areata. Study details: The SALT score measured affected scalp surface percentage in treated patients.

This CDR3 has 15 residues. Germline CDR1 SGHRS, CDR2 YFSETQ. The V segment lost 3 bases and the J segment 5 bases; nucleotides outside the gene matches: 3. RNA was extracted and reverse transcribed into cDNA as the sequencing template. Here immunoSEQ multiplex PCR was the method, and the copy in TCRdb shows in-frame clones only, minus some. The sample includes around 300,000 clones, over 45% of them seen just once. As for treatment: oral pan-JAK inhibitor, 5-10 mg twice daily. The investigators collected lesional scalp punch biopsies and peripheral blood from alopecia areata patients. The rearrangement uses TRBV5-1 and TRBJ2-1, with 12 bases matching TRBD2. The receptor was derived from a human donor with alopecia areata. The sample consisted of CD4+ T cells sorted from blood, taken at roughly week 52, from a patient treated with tofacitinib. The CDR3 coding sequence is TGCGCCAGCAGCTGGGGGACTAGCGGGCACAATGAGCAGTTCTTC. It codes for CASSWGTSGHNEQFF.